A selection of T cell receptor beta chains follows, all from one sample in a study of T-cell reconstitution after alpha-beta-depleted transplantation in children. TCRdb used MiXCR to reprocess the PCR reads, holding one entry per CDR3 protein. The table records 150,000 to 200,000 distinct CDR3 sequences, less than 8% of them present only once. The sample in question was PBMCs from the stem cell graft donor, obtained from the stem cell graft. Every receptor here comes from a human donor who donated a stem cell graft to a child with Wiskott-Aldrich syndrome. Both conserved end residues are part of each CDR3. A D gene is named only where the DNA matches it firmly. Only some rows state a clone size, as once, few, many or a class for expanded clones.

D gene: TRBD1; clone size: many; V gene: TRBV28; J gene: TRBJ1-2; CDR3 DNA: TGTGCCAGCAGCCTGGGGACAGGGGACCTAAATGGCTACACCTTC; CDR3 protein: CASSLGTGDLNGYTF
D gene: TRBD2; clone size: few; V gene: TRBV3-1; J gene: TRBJ2-3; CDR3 DNA: TGTGCCAGCAGCCAAGAGCGGGGGGCGTGGGATACGCAGTATTTT; CDR3 protein: CASSQERGAWDTQYF
D gene: NA; clone size: many; V gene: TRBV28; J gene: TRBJ1-1; CDR3 DNA: TGTGCCAGCAGGGGTCCCCTCATGAACACTGAAGCTTTCTTT; CDR3 protein: CASRGPLMNTEAFF
D gene: NA; clone size: many; V gene: TRBV12-3/TRBV12-4; J gene: TRBJ1-4; CDR3 DNA: TGTGCCAGCAGCTGGACAGACAATGAAAAACTGTTTTTT; CDR3 protein: CASSWTDNEKLFF
D gene: NA; clone size: many; V gene: TRBV2; J gene: TRBJ1-5; CDR3 DNA: TGTGCCAGCAGTGACGGGGGGTCGGCGCCCCAGCATTTT; CDR3 protein: CASSDGGSAPQHF
D gene: NA; clone size: many; V gene: TRBV10-3; J gene: TRBJ2-1; CDR3 DNA: TGTGCCATCAGCCCGGGAAGGGACAATGAGCAGTTCTTC; CDR3 protein: CAISPGRDNEQFF
D gene: NA; clone size: many; V gene: TRBV28; J gene: TRBJ1-1; CDR3 DNA: TGTGCCAGCAGGACGACAGGTGTGAACACTGAAGCTTTCTTT; CDR3 protein: CASRTTGVNTEAFF
D gene: NA; clone size: NA; V gene: TRBV24-1; J gene: TRBJ2-1; CDR3 DNA: TGTGCCACCAGTGATTTTGGCGGGGTCTCCTACAATGAGCAGTTCTTC; CDR3 protein: CATSDFGGVSYNEQFF
D gene: TRBD1; clone size: NA; V gene: TRBV7-9; J gene: TRBJ2-3; CDR3 DNA: TGTGCCAGCAGCTGGACAGGGGGCCCAGATACGCAGTATTTT; CDR3 protein: CASSWTGGPDTQYF
D gene: NA; clone size: many; V gene: TRBV20-1; J gene: TRBJ2-2; CDR3 DNA: TGCAGTGCTAGCCCGGACACAGTTAACGTTGGGGACACCGGGGAGCTGTTTTTT; CDR3 protein: CSASPDTVNVGDTGELFF
D gene: TRBD1; clone size: many; V gene: TRBV15; J gene: TRBJ2-3; CDR3 DNA: TGTGCCACCAGCGAGGACAGGGGGTGGGATACGCAGTATTTT; CDR3 protein: CATSEDRGWDTQYF
D gene: TRBD1; clone size: many; V gene: TRBV25-1; J gene: TRBJ1-5; CDR3 DNA: TGTGCCAGCAGTGATTCGACAGGGGCTCAGCCCCAGCATTTT; CDR3 protein: CASSDSTGAQPQHF
D gene: NA; clone size: many; V gene: TRBV5-1; J gene: TRBJ2-3; CDR3 DNA: TGCGCCAGCAGCCCGGTTGTTCATTCAGATACGCAGTATTTT; CDR3 protein: CASSPVVHSDTQYF
D gene: NA; clone size: NA; V gene: TRBV10-3; J gene: TRBJ1-3; CDR3 DNA: TGTGCCATCAGTGGAGGACAGACCTTTTCTGGAAACACCATATATTTT; CDR3 protein: CAISGGQTFSGNTIYF
D gene: NA; clone size: many; V gene: TRBV4-1; J gene: TRBJ2-2; CDR3 DNA: TGCGCCAGCAGCCAAGATAAGGGGGGGAACACCGGGGAGCTGTTTTTT; CDR3 protein: CASSQDKGGNTGELFF
D gene: TRBD1; clone size: NA; V gene: TRBV20-1; J gene: TRBJ2-2; CDR3 DNA: TGCAGTGCTAGAGTACACCAGGGGGACACCGGGGAGCTGTTTTTT; CDR3 protein: CSARVHQGDTGELFF
D gene: TRBD2; clone size: few; V gene: TRBV19; J gene: TRBJ2-5; CDR3 DNA: TGTGCCAGTAGTTCTAGCGGGGGGTTGAAGACCCAGTACTTC; CDR3 protein: CASSSSGGLKTQYF
D gene: NA; clone size: many; V gene: TRBV6-5; J gene: TRBJ2-1; CDR3 DNA: TGTGCCAGCAGTCCCTCGGTAGGTTCGGCCTCTGAGCAGTTCTTC; CDR3 protein: CASSPSVGSASEQFF
D gene: NA; clone size: NA; V gene: TRBV7-9; J gene: TRBJ2-1; CDR3 DNA: TGTGCCAGCAGCCTAGATCTCTTCTTC; CDR3 protein: CASSLDLFF
D gene: NA; clone size: many; V gene: TRBV5-1; J gene: TRBJ2-3; CDR3 DNA: TGCGCCAGCAGCTTGGAAACAGACACAGATACGCAGTATTTT; CDR3 protein: CASSLETDTDTQYF
D gene: NA; clone size: NA; V gene: TRBV20-1; J gene: TRBJ2-7; CDR3 DNA: TGCAGTGCTAGAGATCAGGGGACGTACTACGAGCAGTACTTC; CDR3 protein: CSARDQGTYYEQYF
D gene: NA; clone size: many; V gene: TRBV12-3/TRBV12-4; J gene: TRBJ1-5; CDR3 DNA: TGTGCCAGCAGTTTAGGAGGGCCGGGCGGCAATCAGCCCCAGCATTTT; CDR3 protein: CASSLGGPGGNQPQHF
D gene: NA; clone size: many; V gene: TRBV5-1; J gene: TRBJ2-5; CDR3 DNA: TGCGCCAGCAGCTTGTCTGGGGGCGAGGAGACCCAGTACTTC; CDR3 protein: CASSLSGGEETQYF
D gene: NA; clone size: many; V gene: TRBV20-1; J gene: TRBJ1-6; CDR3 DNA: TGCAGTGCTACCAAACAGAGTTATAATTCACCCCTCCACTTT; CDR3 protein: CSATKQSYNSPLHF
D gene: TRBD1; clone size: many; V gene: TRBV29-1; J gene: TRBJ2-7; CDR3 DNA: TGCAGCGTTACAACGGACAGGGGTTGGGAGCAGTACTTC; CDR3 protein: CSVTTDRGWEQYF
D gene: NA; clone size: many; V gene: TRBV25-1; J gene: TRBJ2-5; CDR3 DNA: TGTGCCAGCAGTGAATCAGGACAGCAAGAGACCCAGTACTTC; CDR3 protein: CASSESGQQETQYF
D gene: NA; clone size: many; V gene: TRBV2; J gene: TRBJ1-2; CDR3 DNA: TGTGCCAGCAGGACCTTAAGTGGCTACACCTTC; CDR3 protein: CASRTLSGYTF
D gene: TRBD1; clone size: few; V gene: TRBV28; J gene: TRBJ1-6; CDR3 DNA: TGTGCCAGCAGAAGGGGGACAGGCCTCCACTTT; CDR3 protein: CASRRGTGLHF
D gene: NA; clone size: many; V gene: TRBV12-3/TRBV12-4; J gene: TRBJ2-1; CDR3 DNA: TGTGCCAGCAGTTCCCCGGCCGACATAACCTTCGCCAATGAGCAGTTCTTC; CDR3 protein: CASSSPADITFANEQFF
D gene: TRBD1; clone size: few; V gene: TRBV24-1; J gene: TRBJ2-2; CDR3 DNA: TGTGCCACCAGTGATCCGGGACAGGGTGCCACCGGGGAGCTGTTTTTT; CDR3 protein: CATSDPGQGATGELFF
D gene: NA; clone size: few; V gene: TRBV7-8; J gene: TRBJ2-2; CDR3 DNA: TGTGCCAGCATCCTAAACACCGGGGAGCTGTTTTTT; CDR3 protein: CASILNTGELFF
D gene: NA; clone size: NA; V gene: TRBV20-1; J gene: TRBJ1-4; CDR3 DNA: TGCAGTGCTAGAGATACAGGGCAGAATGAAAAACTGTTTTTT; CDR3 protein: CSARDTGQNEKLFF
D gene: TRBD1; clone size: few; V gene: TRBV7-8; J gene: TRBJ1-1; CDR3 DNA: TGTGCCAGCAGCTATCGGGACAGCAACACTGAAGCTTTCTTT; CDR3 protein: CASSYRDSNTEAFF
D gene: TRBD1; clone size: many; V gene: TRBV20-1; J gene: TRBJ1-5; CDR3 DNA: TGCAGTGCTAGAGCGGTAAACAGGGGTTCCGATCAGCCCCAGCATTTT; CDR3 protein: CSARAVNRGSDQPQHF
D gene: TRBD1; clone size: few; V gene: TRBV7-2; J gene: TRBJ1-2; CDR3 DNA: TGTGCCAGCAGCCCCCGGGACAGGGGGTATGGCTACACCTTC; CDR3 protein: CASSPRDRGYGYTF
D gene: NA; clone size: many; V gene: TRBV12-3/TRBV12-4; J gene: TRBJ1-5; CDR3 DNA: TGTGCCAGCAGTTTAGTCCGGGGATCGAGCAATCAGCCCCAGCATTTT; CDR3 protein: CASSLVRGSSNQPQHF
D gene: NA; clone size: NA; V gene: TRBV6-5; J gene: TRBJ2-5; CDR3 DNA: TGTGCCAGCAGCTTGGGCCCGATCCAGACCCAGTACTTC; CDR3 protein: CASSLGPIQTQYF
D gene: NA; clone size: NA; V gene: TRBV5-6; J gene: TRBJ2-6; CDR3 DNA: TGTGCCAGCAGCTTGGACAGGTCCTCTGGGGCCAACGTCCTGACTTTC; CDR3 protein: CASSLDRSSGANVLTF
D gene: TRBD2; clone size: many; V gene: TRBV6-5; J gene: TRBJ2-1; CDR3 DNA: TGTGCCAGCAGTCACCGGACTAGCGGCAGGAATGAGCAGTTCTTC; CDR3 protein: CASSHRTSGRNEQFF
D gene: TRBD1; clone size: many; V gene: TRBV4-2; J gene: TRBJ1-1; CDR3 DNA: TGTGCCAGCAGCCAAGAGGGGAACAGGGGGGGCTGGACTGAAGCTTTCTTT; CDR3 protein: CASSQEGNRGGWTEAFF
D gene: NA; clone size: NA; V gene: TRBV20-1; J gene: TRBJ2-7; CDR3 DNA: TGCAGTGCTAGTCCGCATCGGGAAGATAACTACGAGCAGTACTTC; CDR3 protein: CSASPHREDNYEQYF
D gene: NA; clone size: NA; V gene: TRBV2; J gene: TRBJ2-7; CDR3 DNA: TGTGCCAGTAGGAGACAGGACCTATCCTACGAGCAGTACTTC; CDR3 protein: CASRRQDLSYEQYF
D gene: NA; clone size: many; V gene: TRBV25-1; J gene: TRBJ1-1; CDR3 DNA: TGTGCCAGCAGTGAACTGGACAGCCGCCGCACTGAAGCTTTCTTT; CDR3 protein: CASSELDSRRTEAFF
D gene: NA; clone size: many; V gene: TRBV24-1; J gene: TRBJ2-7; CDR3 DNA: TGTGCCACCTCCGGGACACCCGCCTACGAGCAGTACTTC; CDR3 protein: CATSGTPAYEQYF